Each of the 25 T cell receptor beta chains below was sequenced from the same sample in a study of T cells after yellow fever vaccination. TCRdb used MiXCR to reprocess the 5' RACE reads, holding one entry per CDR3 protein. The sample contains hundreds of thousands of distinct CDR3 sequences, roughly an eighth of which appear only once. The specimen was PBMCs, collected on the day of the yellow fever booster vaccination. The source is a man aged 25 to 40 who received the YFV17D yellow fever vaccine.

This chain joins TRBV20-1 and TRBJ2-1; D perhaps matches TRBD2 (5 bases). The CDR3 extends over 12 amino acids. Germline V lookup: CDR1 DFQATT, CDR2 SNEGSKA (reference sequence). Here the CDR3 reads CRVTSSYNEQFF. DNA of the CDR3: TGCAGAGTAACTAGCTCCTACAATGAGCAGTTCTTC.

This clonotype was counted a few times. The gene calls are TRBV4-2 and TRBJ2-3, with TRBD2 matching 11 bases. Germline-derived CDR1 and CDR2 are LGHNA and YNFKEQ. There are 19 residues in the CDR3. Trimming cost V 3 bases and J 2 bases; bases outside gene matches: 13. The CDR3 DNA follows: TGTGCCAGCAGCCATACCCTGACTAGCGGGACGAGTTTCACAGATACGCAGTATTTT. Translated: CASSHTLTSGTSFTDTQYF.

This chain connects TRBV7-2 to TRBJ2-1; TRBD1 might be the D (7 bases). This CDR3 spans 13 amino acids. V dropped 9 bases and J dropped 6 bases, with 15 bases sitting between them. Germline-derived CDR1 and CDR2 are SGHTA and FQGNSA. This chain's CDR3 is CASRFQGGNEQFF. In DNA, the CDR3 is TGTGCCAGTAGATTCCAGGGGGGCAATGAGCAGTTCTTC.

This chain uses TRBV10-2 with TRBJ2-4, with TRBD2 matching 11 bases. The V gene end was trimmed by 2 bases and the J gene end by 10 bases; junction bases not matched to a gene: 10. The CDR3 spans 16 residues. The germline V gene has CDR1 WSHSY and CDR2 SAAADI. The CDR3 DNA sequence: TGCGCCAGCAGTGAGGCCTTAGCGGGAGGGGGGCATATTCAGTACTTC. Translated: CASSEALAGGGHIQYF.

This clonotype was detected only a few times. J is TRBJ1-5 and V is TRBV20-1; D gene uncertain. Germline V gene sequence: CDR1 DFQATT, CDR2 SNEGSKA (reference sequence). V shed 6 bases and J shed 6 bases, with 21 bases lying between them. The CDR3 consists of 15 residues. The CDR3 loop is CSATRVAEALQPQHF. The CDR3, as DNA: TGCAGTGCCACGAGGGTCGCGGAGGCACTTCAGCCCCAGCATTTT.

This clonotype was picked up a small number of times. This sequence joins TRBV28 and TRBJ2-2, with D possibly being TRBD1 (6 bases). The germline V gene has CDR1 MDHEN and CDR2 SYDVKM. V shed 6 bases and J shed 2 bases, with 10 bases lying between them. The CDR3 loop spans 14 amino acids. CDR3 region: CASRMGQNTGELFF. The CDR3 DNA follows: TGTGCCAGCAGAATGGGACAAAACACCGGGGAGCTGTTTTTT. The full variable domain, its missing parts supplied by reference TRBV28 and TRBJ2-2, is DVKVTQSSRYLVKRTGEKVFLECVQDMDHENMFWYRQDPGLGLRLIYFSYDVKMKEKGDIPEGYSVSREKKERFSLILESASTNQTSMYLCASRMGQNTGELFFGEGSRLTVL.

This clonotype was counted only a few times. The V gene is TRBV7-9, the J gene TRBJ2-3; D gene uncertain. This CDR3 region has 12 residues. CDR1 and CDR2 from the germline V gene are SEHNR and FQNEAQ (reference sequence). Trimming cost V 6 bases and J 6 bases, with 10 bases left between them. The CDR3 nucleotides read TGTGCCAGCAGAACCGTTTTGGATACGCAGTATTTT. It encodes CASRTVLDTQYF.

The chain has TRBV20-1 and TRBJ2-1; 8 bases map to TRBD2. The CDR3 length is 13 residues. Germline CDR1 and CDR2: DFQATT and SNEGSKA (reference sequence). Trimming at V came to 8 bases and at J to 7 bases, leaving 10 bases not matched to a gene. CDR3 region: CSTEREPRNEQFF. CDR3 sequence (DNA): TGCAGTACAGAGCGGGAGCCGAGGAATGAGCAGTTCTTC.

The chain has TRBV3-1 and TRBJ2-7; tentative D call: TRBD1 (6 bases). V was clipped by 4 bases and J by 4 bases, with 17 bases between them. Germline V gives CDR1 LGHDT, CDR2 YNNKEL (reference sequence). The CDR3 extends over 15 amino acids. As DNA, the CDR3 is TGTGCCAGCAGCCCGACTTCCGGGACACCATACGAGCAGTACTTC. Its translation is CASSPTSGTPYEQYF.

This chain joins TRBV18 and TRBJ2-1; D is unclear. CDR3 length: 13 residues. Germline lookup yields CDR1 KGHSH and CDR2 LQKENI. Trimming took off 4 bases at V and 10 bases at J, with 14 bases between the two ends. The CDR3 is CASSRTLDGEQFF. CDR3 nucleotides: TGTGCCAGCTCACGAACCTTGGACGGAGAGCAGTTCTTC.

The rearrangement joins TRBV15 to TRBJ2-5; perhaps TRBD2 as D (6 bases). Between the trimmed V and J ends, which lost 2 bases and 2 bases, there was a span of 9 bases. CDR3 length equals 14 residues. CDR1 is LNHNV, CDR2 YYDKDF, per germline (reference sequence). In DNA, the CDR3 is TGTGCCACCAGCAGACAGGAGGGACAAGAGACCCAGTACTTC. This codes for CATSRQEGQETQYF.

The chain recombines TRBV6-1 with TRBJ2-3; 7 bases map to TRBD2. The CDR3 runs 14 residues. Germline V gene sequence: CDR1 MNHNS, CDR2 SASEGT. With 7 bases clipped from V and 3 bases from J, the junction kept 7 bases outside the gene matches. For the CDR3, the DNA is TGTGCCAGCACGAGGGCGGGAGTGACAGATACGCAGTATTTT. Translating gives CASTRAGVTDTQYF.

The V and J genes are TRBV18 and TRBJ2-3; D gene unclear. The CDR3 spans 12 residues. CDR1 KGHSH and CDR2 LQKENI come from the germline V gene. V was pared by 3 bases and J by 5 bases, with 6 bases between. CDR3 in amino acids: CASSPPVDTQYF. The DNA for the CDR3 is TGTGCCAGCTCACCGCCAGTAGATACGCAGTATTTT.

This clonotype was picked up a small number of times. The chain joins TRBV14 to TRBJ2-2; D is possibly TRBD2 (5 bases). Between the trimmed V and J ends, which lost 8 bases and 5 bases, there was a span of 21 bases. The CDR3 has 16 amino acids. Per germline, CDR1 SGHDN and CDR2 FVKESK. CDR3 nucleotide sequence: TGTGCCAGCCGAGAGGGTACCCCTGAAGGGACCGGGGAGCTGTTTTTT. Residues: CASREGTPEGTGELFF.

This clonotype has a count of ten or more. The CDR3 DNA reads TGTGCCAGCAGTTTAGAAGGGACAGAAAATTCACCCCTCCACTTT. Translating it yields CASSLEGTENSPLHF. The rearrangement joins TRBV27 to TRBJ1-6, with 7 positions matching TRBD1. The CDR3 has 15 amino acids. CDR1 and CDR2 (germline): MNHEY, SMNVEV (reference sequence). V shed 2 bases, J shed 7 bases, and the junction held 5 bases outside the gene matches.

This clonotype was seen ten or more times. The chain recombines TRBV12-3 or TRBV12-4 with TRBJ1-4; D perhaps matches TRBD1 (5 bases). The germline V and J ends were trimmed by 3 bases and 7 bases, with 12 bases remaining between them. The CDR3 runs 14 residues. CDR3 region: CASSFGGLGEKLFF. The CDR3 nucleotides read TGTGCCAGCAGTTTTGGGGGGTTGGGTGAAAAACTGTTTTTT.

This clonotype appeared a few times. CDR3 in amino acids: CATSRADHGIYEQYF. Here the CDR3 DNA reads TGTGCCACCAGCAGAGCGGACCATGGAATCTACGAGCAGTACTTC. The rearrangement joins TRBV15 to TRBJ2-7; D not resolved. Trimming took off 1 base at V and 3 bases at J, with 13 bases between the two ends. CDR3 length: 15 residues. Germline loops: CDR1 LNHNV, CDR2 YYDKDF (reference sequence).

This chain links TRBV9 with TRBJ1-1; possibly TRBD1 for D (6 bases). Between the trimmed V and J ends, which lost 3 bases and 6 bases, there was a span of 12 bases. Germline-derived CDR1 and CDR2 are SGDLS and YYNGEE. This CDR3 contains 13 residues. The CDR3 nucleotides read TGTGCCAGCAGCGCCGGAGGGGGTCCTGAAGCTTTCTTT. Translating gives CASSAGGGPEAFF.

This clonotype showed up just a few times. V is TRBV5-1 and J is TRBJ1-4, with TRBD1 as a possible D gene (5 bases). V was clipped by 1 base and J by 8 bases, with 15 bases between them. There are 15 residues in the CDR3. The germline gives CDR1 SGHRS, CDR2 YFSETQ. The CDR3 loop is CASSLRSRVGEKLFF. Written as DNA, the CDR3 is TGCGCCAGCAGCTTGCGAAGCAGGGTCGGCGAAAAACTGTTTTTT. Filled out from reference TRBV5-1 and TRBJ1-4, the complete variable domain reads KAGVTQTPRYLIKTRGQQVTLSCSPISGHRSVSWYQQTPGQGLQFLFEYFSETQRNKGNFPGRFSGRQFSNSRSEMNVSTLELGDSALYLCASSLRSRVGEKLFFGSGTQLSVL.

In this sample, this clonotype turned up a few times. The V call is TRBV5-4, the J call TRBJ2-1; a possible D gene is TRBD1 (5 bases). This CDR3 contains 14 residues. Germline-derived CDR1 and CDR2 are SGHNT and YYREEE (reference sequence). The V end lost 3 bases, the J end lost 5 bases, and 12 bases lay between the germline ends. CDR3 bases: TGTGCCAGCAGCTCCCAGGACACAGACAATGAGCAGTTCTTC. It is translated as CASSSQDTDNEQFF.

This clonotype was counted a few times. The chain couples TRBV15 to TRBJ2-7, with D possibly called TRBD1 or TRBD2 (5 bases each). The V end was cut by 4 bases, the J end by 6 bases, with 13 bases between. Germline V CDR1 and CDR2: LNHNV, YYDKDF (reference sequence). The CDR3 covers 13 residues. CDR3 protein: CATSNYGATEQYF. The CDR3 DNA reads TGTGCCACCAGCAATTACGGGGCAACCGAGCAGTACTTC.

DNA for the CDR3: TGCAGTGCTTTGGCTAGCGGGAGGGCGGCAGATACGCAGTATTTT. It codes for CSALASGRAADTQYF. The chain carries TRBV20-1 and TRBJ2-3; 12 bases are a match to TRBD2. This CDR3 region has 15 residues. The germline V gene encodes CDR1 DFQATT and CDR2 SNEGSKA (reference sequence). Unmatched junction bases numbered 7, after V lost 5 bases and J lost 4 bases.

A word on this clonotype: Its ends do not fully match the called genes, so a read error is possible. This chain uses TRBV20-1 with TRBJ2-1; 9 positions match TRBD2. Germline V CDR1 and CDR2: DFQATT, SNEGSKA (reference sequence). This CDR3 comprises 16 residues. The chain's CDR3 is CSARDPLAGERNEQLF. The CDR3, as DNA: TGCAGTGCTAGAGATCCGTTAGCGGGAGAGCGGAATGAGCAGCTCTTC.

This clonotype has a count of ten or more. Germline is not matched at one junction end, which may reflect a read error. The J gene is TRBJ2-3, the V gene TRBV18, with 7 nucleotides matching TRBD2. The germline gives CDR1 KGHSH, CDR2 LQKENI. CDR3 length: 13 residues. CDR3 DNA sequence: TGTGCCTGCTCGACTAGCCTCACAGATACGCAGTATTTT. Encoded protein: CACSTSLTDTQYF.

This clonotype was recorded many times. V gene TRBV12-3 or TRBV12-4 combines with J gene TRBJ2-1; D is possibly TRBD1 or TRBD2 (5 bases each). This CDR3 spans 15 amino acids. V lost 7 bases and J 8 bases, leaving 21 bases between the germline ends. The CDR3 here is CASNPEGHLFHEQFF. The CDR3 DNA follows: TGTGCCAGCAACCCCGAGGGGCATCTGTTCCATGAGCAGTTCTTC.